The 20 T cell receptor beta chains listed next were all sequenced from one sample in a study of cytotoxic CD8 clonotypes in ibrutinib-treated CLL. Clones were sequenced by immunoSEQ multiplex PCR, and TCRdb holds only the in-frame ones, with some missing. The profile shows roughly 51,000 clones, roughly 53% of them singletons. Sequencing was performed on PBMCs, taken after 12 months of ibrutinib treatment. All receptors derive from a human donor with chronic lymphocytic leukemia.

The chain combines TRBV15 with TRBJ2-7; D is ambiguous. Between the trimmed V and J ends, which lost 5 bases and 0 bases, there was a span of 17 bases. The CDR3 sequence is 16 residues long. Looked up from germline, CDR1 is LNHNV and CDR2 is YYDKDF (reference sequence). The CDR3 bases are TGTGCCACCAGCCCGCTCGGAATTGCCTCCTCCTACGAGCAGTACTTC. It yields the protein CATSPLGIASSYEQYF.

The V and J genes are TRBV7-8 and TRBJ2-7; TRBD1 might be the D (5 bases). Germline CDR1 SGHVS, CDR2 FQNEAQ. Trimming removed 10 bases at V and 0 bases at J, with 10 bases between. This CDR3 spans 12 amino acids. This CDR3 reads CATNGASYEQYF. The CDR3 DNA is TGTGCCACCAATGGGGCCTCCTACGAGCAGTACTTC.

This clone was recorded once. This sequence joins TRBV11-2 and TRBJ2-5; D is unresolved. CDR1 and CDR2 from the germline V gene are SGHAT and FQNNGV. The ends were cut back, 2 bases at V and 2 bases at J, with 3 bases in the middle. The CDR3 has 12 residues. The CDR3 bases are TGTGCCAGCAGCTTACAGCAAGAGACCCAGTACTTC. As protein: CASSLQQETQYF.

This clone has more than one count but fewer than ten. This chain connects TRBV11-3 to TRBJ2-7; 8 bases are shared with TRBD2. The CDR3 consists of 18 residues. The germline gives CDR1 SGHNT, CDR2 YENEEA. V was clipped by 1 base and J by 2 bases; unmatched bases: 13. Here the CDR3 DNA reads TGTGCCAGCAGCTTAGGTCGGGAGGGGCGGCGGGAGGCCTACGAGCAGTACTTC. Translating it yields CASSLGREGRREAYEQYF.

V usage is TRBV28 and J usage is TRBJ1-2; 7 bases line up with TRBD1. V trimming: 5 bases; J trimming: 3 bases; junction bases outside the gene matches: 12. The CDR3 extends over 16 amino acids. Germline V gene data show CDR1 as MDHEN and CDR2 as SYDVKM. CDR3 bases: TGTGCCAGCAGTCCTGCGGGGATCGGGACAGACTATGGCTACACCTTC. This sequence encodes CASSPAGIGTDYGYTF.

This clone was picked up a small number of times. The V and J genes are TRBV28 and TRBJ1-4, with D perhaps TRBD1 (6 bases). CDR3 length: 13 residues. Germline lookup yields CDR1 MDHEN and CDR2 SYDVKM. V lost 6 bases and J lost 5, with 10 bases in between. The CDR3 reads CASSVQGNEKLFF. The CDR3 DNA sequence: TGTGCCAGCAGCGTCCAGGGGAATGAAAAACTGTTTTTT.

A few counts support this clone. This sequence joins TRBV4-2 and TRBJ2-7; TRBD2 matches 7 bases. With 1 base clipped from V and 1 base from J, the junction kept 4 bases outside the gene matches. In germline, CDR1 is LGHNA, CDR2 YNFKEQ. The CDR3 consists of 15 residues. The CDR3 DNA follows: TGTGCCAGCAGCCAAGGCGGGAGTTTGTCCTACGAGCAGTACTTC. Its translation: CASSQGGSLSYEQYF.

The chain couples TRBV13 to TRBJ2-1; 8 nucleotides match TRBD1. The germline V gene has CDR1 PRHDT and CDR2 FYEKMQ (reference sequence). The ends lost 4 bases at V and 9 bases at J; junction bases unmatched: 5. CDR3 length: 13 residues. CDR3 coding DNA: TGTGCCAGCAGCTCGGGACAGGTCCTTGAGCAGTTCTTC. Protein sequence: CASSSGQVLEQFF.

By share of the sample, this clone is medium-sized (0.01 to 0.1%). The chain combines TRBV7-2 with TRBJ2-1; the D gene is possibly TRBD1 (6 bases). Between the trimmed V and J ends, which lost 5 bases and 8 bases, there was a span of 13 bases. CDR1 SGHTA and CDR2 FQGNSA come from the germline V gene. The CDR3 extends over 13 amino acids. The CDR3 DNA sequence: TGTGCCAGCAGCCTCTGGGGGCACGATGAGCAGTTCTTC. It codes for CASSLWGHDEQFF.

In DNA, the CDR3 is TGTGCCAGCAGCCAAGATCGGGGGACTGAAGCTTTCTTT. Translation gives CASSQDRGTEAFF. The chain recombines TRBV14 with TRBJ1-1; D is possibly TRBD1 (5 bases). Trimming took 0 bases from V and 5 from J, leaving 7 bases between them. From germline, CDR1 is SGHDN and CDR2 FVKESK. CDR3 length equals 13 residues.

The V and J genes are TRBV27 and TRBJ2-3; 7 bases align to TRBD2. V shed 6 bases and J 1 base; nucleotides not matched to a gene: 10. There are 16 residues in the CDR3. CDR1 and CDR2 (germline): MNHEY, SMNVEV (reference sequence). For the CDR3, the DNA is TGTGCCAGCAGCCCCAGGGTCGCGGGGGGCACAGATACGCAGTATTTT. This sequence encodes CASSPRVAGGTDTQYF.

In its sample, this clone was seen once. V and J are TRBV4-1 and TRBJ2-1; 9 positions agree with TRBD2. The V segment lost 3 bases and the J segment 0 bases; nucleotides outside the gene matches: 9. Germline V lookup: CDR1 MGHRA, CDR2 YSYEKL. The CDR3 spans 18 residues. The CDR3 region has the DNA TGCGCCAGCAGCCAGCTCTATAGCGGGAGCTACTCCTACAATGAGCAGTTCTTC. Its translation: CASSQLYSGSYSYNEQFF.

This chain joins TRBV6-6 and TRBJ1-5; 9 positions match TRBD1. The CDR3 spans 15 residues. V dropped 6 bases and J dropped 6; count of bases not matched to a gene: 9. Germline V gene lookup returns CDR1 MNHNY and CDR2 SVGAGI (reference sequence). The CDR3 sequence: CASSQSTGGPQPQHF. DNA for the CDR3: TGTGCCAGCAGCCAAAGTACAGGGGGCCCTCAGCCCCAGCATTTT.

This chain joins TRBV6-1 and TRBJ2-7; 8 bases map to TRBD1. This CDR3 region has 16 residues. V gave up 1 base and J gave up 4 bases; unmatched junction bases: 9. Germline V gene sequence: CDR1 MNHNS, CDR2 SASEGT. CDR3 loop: CASSEEAGGSWYEQYF. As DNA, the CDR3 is TGTGCCAGCAGTGAAGAGGCAGGGGGCTCTTGGTACGAGCAGTACTTC.

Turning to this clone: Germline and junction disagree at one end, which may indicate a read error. The CDR3 DNA reads TGTGCCTGGCCGGACCGAGACTTC. This translates into CAWPDRDF. The rearrangement uses TRBV30 and TRBJ2-7; D unresolved. The CDR3 is made up of 8 amino acids. The germline CDR1 and CDR2 sequences are GTSNPN and SVGIG (reference sequence).

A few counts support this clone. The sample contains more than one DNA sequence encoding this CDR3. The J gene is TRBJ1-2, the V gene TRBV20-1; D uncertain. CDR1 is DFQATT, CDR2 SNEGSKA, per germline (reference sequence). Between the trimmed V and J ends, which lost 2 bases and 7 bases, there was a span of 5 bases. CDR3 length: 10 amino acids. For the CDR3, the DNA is TGCAGTGCTAGACCCGGTGGCTACACCTTC. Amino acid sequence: CSARPGGYTF.

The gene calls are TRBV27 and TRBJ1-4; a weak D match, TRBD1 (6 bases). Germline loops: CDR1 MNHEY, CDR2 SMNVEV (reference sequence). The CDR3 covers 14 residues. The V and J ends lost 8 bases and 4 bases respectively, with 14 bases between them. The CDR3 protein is CASRRGQFNEKLFF. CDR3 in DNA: TGTGCCAGCCGACGGGGGCAGTTTAATGAAAAACTGTTTTTT. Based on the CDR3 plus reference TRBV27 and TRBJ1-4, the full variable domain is EAQVTQNPRYLITVTGKKLTVTCSQNMNHEYMSWYRQDPGLGLRQIYYSMNVEVTDKGDVPEGYKVSRKEKRNFPLILESPSPNQTSLYFCASRRGQFNEKLFFGSGTQLSVL.

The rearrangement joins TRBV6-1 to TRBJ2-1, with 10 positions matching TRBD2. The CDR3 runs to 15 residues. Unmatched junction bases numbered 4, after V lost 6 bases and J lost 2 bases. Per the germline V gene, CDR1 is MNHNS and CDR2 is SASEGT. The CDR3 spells CASRATSGTYNEQFF. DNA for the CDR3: TGTGCCAGCAGAGCTACTAGCGGGACCTACAATGAGCAGTTCTTC.

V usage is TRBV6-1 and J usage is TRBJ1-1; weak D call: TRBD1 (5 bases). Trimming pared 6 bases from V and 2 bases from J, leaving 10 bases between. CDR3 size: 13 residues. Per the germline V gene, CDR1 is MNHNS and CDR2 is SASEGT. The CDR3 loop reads CASRQTANTEAFF. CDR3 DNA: TGTGCCAGCAGGCAGACAGCCAACACTGAAGCTTTCTTT.

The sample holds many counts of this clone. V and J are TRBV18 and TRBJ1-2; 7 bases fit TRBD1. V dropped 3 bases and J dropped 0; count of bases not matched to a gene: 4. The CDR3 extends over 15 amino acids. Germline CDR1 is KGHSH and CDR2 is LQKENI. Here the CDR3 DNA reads TGTGCCAGCTCACCCGGGACAGAAGCTAACTATGGCTACACCTTC. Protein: CASSPGTEANYGYTF.